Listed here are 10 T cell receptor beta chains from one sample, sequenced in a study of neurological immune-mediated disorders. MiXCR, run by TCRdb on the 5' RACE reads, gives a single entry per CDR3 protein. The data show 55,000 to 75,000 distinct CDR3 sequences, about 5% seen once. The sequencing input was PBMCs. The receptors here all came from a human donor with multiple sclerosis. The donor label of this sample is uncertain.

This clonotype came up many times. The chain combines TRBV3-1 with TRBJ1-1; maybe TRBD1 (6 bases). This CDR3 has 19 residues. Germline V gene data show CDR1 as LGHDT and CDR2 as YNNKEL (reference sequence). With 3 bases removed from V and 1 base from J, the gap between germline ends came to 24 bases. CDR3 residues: CASSQVWLRAADRNTEAFF. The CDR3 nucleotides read TGTGCCAGCAGCCAGGTCTGGTTAAGGGCTGCGGACAGGAACACTGAAGCTTTCTTT.

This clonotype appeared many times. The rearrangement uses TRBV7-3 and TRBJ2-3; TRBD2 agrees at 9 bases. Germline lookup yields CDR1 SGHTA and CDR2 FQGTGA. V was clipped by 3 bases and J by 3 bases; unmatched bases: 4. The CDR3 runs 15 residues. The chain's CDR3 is CASSLNGLATDTQYF. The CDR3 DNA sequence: TGTGCCAGCAGCTTGAACGGACTAGCGACAGATACGCAGTATTTT.

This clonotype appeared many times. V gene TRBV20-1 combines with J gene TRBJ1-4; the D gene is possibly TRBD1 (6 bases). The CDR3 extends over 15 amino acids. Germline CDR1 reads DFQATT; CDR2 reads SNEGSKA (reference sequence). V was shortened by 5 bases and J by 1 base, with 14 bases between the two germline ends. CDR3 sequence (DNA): TGCAGTGCTCCCAAGGGGGGAGAAACTAATGAAAAACTGTTTTTT. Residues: CSAPKGGETNEKLFF.

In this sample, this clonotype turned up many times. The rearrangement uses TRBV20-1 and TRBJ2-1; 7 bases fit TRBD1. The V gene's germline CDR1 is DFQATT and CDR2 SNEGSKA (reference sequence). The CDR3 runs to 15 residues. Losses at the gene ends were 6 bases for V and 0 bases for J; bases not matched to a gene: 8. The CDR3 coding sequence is TGCAGTGCACAGGACAGGCCAAGCTCCTACAATGAGCAGTTCTTC. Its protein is CSAQDRPSSYNEQFF.

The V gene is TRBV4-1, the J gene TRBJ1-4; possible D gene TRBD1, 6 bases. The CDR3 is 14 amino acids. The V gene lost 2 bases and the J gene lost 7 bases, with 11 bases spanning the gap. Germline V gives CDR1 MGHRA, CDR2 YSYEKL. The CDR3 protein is CASSQPPTGEKLFF. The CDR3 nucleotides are TGCGCCAGCAGCCAACCCCCGACAGGTGAAAAACTGTTTTTT.

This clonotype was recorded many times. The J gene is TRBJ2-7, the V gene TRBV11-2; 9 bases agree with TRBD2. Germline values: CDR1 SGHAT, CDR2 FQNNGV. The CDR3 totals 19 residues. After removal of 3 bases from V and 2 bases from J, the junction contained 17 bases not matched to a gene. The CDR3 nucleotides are TGTGCCAGCAGCTTCCCTCGGCCCTCAAGTAGCGGGAGAGCCTACGAGCAGTACTTC. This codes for CASSFPRPSSSGRAYEQYF. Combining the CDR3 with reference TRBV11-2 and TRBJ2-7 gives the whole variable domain EAGVAQSPRYKIIEKRQSVAFWCNPISGHATLYWYQQILGQGPKLLIQFQNNGVVDDSQLPKDRFSAERLKGVDSTLKIQPAKLEDSAVYLCASSFPRPSSSGRAYEQYFGPGTRLTVT.

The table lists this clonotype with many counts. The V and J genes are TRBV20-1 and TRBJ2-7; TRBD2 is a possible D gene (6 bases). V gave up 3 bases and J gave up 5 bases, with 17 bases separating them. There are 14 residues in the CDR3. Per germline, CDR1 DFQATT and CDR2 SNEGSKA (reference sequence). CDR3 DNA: TGCAGTGCTAGCCCCGGAGGGAGCGCGGACGAGCAGTACTTC. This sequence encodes CSASPGGSADEQYF.

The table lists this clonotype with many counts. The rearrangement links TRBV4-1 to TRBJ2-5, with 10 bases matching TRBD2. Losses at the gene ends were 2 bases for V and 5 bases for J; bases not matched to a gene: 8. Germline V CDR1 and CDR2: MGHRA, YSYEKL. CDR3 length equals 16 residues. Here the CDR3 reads CASSQLAGEIKETQYF. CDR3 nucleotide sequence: TGCGCCAGCAGCCAACTAGCGGGGGAGATAAAGGAGACCCAGTACTTC.

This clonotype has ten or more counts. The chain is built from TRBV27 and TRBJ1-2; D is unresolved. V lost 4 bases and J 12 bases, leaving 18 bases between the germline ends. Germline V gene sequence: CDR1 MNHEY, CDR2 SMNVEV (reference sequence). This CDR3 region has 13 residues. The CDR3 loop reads CASSSRAGGGNTF. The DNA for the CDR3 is TGTGCCAGCAGTTCTCGGGCCGGAGGAGGCAACACCTTC.

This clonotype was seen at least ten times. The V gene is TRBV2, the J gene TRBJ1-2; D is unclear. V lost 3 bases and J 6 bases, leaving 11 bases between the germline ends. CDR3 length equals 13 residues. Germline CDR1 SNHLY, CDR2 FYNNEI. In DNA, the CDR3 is TGTGCCAGCAGTGAGTGGCAGTTTGATGGCTACACCTTC. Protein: CASSEWQFDGYTF. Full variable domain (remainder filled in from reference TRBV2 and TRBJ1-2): EPEVTQTPSHQVTQMGQEVILRCVPISNHLYFYWYRQILGQKVEFLVSFYNNEISEKSEIFDDQFSVERPDGSNFTLKIRSTKLEDSAMYFCASSEWQFDGYTFGSGTRLTVV.